Described below is a single T cell receptor beta chain sequence and its context. The data stem from a study of low-dose radiotherapy and immunotherapy resistance in tumors. The germline gives CDR1 MNHNS, CDR2 SASEGT. This CDR3 spans 12 amino acids. V was trimmed by 11 bases and J by 6 bases, leaving 16 bases between them. Specified time point: before trial treatment. TRAV- and TRBV-specific primers primed first-strand cDNA, covering alpha and beta chains. Amplification of TCRs used a constant-region primer and V-primer adapter for about 21 PCR cycles. One entry per CDR3 protein, called by TCRdb with MiXCR from the reads. The table has tens of thousands of distinct CDR3 sequences, 15% to 20% seen once.

Sample: PBMCs, taken before treatment. The receptor's source is a male donor with prostate cancer. This chain links TRBV6-1 with TRBJ2-5, with D possibly being TRBD2 (7 bases). The CDR3, as DNA: TGTGCCGCAAGGGGGGGGGCCCAGACCCAGTACTTC. Encoded protein: CAARGGAQTQYF.